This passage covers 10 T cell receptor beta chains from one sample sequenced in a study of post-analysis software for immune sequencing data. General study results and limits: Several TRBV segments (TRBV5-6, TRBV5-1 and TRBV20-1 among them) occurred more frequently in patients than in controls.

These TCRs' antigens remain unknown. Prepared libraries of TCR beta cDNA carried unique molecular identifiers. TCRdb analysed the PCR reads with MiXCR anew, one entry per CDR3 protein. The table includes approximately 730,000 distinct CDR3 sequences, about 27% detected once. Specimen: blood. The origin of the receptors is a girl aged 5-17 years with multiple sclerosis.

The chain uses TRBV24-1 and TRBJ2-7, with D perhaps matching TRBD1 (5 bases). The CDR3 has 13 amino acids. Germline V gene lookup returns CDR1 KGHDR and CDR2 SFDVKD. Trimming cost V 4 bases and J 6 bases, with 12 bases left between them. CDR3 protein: CATSDPDSREQYF. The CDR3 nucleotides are TGTGCCACCAGTGACCCCGACAGTCGCGAGCAGTACTTC.

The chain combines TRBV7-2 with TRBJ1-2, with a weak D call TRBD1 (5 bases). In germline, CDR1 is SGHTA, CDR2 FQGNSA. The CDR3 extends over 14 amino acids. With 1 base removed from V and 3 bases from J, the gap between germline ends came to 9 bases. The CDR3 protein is CASSLGGVDYGYTF. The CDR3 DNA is TGTGCCAGCAGCTTAGGGGGCGTCGACTATGGCTACACCTTC.

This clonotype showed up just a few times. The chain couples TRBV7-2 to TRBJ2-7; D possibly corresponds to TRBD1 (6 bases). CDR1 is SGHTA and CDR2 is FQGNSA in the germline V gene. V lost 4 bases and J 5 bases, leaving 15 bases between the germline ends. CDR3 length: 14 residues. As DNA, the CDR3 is TGTGCCAGCAGCTCATTAGGGGGTCCAAACGAGCAGTACTTC. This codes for CASSSLGGPNEQYF.

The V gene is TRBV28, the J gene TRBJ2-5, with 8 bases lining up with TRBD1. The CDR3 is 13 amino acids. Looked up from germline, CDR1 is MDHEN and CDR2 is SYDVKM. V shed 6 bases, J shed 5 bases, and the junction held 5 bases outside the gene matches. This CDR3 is CASRQGARETQYF. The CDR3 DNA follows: TGTGCCAGCAGGCAGGGGGCTCGGGAGACCCAGTACTTC. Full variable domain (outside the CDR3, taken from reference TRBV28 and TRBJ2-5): DVKVTQSSRYLVKRTGEKVFLECVQDMDHENMFWYRQDPGLGLRLIYFSYDVKMKEKGDIPEGYSVSREKKERFSLILESASTNQTSMYLCASRQGARETQYFGPGTRLLVL.

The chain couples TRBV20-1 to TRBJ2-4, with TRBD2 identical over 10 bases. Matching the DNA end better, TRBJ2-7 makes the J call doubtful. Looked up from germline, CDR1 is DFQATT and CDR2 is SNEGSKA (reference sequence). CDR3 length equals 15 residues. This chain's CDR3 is CSAKTSGPVGYEQYF. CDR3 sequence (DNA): TGCAGTGCTAAGACTAGCGGGCCAGTGGGCTACGAGCAGTACTTC.

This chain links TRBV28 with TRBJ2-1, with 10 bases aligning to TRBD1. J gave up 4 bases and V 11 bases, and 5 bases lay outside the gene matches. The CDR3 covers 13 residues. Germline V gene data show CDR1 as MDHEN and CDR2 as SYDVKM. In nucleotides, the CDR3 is TGTGCCGGGACAGGGGCGCGGTACAATGAGCAGTTCTTC. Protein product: CAGTGARYNEQFF.

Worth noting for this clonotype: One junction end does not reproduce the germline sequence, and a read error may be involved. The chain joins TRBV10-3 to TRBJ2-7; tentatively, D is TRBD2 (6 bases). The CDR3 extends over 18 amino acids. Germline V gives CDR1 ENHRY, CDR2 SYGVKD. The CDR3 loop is CTISGSGVAAGRFYEQYF. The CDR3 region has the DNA TGTACCATCAGCGGTTCGGGGGTAGCGGCGGGGCGATTCTACGAGCAGTACTTC.

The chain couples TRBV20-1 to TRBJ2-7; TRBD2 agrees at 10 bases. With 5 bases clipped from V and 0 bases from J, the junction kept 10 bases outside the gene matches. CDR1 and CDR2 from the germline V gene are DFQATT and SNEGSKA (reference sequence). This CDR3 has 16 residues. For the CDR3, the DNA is TGCAGTGCTGCTACCGGGACTAGCGCGAACTCCTACGAGCAGTACTTC. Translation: CSAATGTSANSYEQYF.

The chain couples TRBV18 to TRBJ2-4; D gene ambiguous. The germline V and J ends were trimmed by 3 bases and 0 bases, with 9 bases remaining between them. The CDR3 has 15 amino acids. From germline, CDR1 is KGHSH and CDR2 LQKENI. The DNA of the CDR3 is TGTGCCAGCTCACCCTCAGCAGGAGCCAAAAACATTCAGTACTTC. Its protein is CASSPSAGAKNIQYF.

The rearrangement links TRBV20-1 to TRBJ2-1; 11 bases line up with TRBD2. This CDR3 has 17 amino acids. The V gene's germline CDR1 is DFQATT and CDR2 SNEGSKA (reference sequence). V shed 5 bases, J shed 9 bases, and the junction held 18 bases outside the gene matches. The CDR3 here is CSAGEPTSGSSSSEQFF. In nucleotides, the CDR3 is TGCAGTGCTGGGGAGCCCACTAGCGGGAGCTCCAGCAGTGAGCAGTTCTTC.